This T cell receptor (beta chain) is from a study of shared T cell receptors in the human thymus. Profiling relied on immunoSEQ multiplex PCR, and the TCRdb table lists in-frame clones only, not all of them. The sample carries about 660,000 clones, approximately 88% recorded once. V dropped 2 bases and J dropped 6; count of bases not matched to a gene: 8. The length of the CDR3 is 14 residues. Looked up from germline, CDR1 is GTSNPN and CDR2 is SVGIG (reference sequence). This same sample was also part of a study on human thymus T cells.

The TCR originated in a boy younger than two with a congenital heart defect. The chain recombines TRBV30 with TRBJ2-7, with 9 bases identical to TRBD1. The sample was thymocytes. CDR3 nucleotide sequence: TGTGCCTGGAGTAACCGGGACAGGGCGGGCGAGCAGTACTTC. Translation: CAWSNRDRAGEQYF.